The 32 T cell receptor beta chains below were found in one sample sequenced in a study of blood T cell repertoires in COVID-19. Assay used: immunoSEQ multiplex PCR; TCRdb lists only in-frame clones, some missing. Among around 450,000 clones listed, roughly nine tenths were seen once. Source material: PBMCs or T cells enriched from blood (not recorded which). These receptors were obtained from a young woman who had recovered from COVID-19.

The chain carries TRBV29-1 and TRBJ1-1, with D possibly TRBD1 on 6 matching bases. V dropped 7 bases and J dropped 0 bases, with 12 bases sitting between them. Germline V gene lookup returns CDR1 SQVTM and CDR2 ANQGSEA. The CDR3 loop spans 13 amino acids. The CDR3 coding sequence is TGCAGCGGTGGGACACAACTGAACACTGAAGCTTTCTTT. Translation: CSGGTQLNTEAFF.

The CDR3 here is CASSLQGQETQYF. Written as DNA, the CDR3 is TGTGCCAGCTCACTCCAGGGGCAAGAGACCCAGTACTTC. The chain has TRBV7-9 and TRBJ2-5; TRBD1 might be the D (6 bases). V was trimmed by 8 bases and J by 2 bases, leaving 12 bases between them. The CDR3 totals 13 residues. CDR1 is SEHNR and CDR2 is FQNEAQ in the germline V gene (reference sequence).

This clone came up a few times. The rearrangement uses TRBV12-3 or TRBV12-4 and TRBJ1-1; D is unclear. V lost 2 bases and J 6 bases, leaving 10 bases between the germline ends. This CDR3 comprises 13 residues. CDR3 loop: CASSLQVLAEAFF. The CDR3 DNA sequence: TGTGCCAGCAGTTTACAGGTCCTTGCTGAAGCTTTCTTT.

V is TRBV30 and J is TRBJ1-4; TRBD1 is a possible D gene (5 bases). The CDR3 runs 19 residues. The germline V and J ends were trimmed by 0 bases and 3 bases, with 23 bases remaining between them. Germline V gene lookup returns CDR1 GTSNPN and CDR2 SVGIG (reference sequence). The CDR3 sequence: CAWSVGAGRQPLSNEKLFF. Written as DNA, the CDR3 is TGTGCCTGGAGTGTAGGGGCAGGGAGGCAGCCTTTGTCTAATGAAAAACTGTTTTTT. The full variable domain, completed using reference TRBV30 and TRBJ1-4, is SQTIHQWPATLVQPVGSPLSLECTVEGTSNPNLYWYRQAAGRGLQLLFYSVGIGQISSEVPQNLSASRPQDRQFILSSKKLLLSDSGFYLCAWSVGAGRQPLSNEKLFFGSGTQLSVL.

CDR3 nucleotide sequence: TGTGCCAGCAGCCAAGTAACAGGGGATAATGAAAAACTGTTTTTT. This gives the protein CASSQVTGDNEKLFF. The chain has TRBV4-2 and TRBJ1-4, with 7 bases matching TRBD1. The J segment lost 4 bases and the V segment lost 1 base, leaving 3 bases of the junction unmatched. This CDR3 has 15 amino acids. The germline gives CDR1 LGHNA, CDR2 YNFKEQ.

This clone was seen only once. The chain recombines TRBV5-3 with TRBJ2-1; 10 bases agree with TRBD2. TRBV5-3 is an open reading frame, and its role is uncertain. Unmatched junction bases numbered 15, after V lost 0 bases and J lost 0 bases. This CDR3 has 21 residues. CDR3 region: CARSLVWASGGFKFSYNEQFF. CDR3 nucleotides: TGTGCCAGAAGCTTGGTTTGGGCTAGCGGGGGTTTCAAGTTCTCCTACAATGAGCAGTTCTTC.

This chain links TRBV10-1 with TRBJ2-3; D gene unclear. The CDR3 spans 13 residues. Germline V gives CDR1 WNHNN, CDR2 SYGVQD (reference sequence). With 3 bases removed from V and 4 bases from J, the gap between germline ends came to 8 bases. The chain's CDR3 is CASSENSPDTQYF. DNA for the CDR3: TGCGCCAGCAGTGAAAACTCCCCAGATACGCAGTATTTT.

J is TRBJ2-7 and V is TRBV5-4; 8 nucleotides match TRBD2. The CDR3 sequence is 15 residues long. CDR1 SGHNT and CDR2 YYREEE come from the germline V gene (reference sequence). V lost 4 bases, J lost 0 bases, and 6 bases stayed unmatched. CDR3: CASSRTSGSSYEQYF. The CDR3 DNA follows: TGTGCCAGCAGCCGCACTAGCGGAAGCTCCTACGAGCAGTACTTC.

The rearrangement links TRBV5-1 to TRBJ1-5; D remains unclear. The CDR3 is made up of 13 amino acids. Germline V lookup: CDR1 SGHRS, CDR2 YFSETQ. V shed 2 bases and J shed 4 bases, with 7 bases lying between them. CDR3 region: CASSFTFNQPQHF. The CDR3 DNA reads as TGCGCCAGCAGCTTTACTTTTAATCAGCCCCAGCATTTT.

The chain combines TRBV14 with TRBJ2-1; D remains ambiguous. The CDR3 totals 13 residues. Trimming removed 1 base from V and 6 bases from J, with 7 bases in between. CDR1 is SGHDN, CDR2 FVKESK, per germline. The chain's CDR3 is CASSQALPNEQFF. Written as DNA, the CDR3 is TGTGCCAGCAGCCAAGCACTTCCCAATGAGCAGTTCTTC.

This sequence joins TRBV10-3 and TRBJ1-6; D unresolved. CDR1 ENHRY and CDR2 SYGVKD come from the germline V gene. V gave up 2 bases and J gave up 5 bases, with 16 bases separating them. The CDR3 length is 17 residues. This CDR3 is CAISEVVGPRDNSPLHF. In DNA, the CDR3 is TGTGCCATCAGTGAGGTAGTTGGACCGAGGGATAATTCACCCCTCCACTTT.

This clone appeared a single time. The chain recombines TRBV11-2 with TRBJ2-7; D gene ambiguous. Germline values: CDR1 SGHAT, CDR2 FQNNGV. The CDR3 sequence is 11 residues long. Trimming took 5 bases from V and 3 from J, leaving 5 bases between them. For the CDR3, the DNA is TGTGCCAGCAGCCCCGGCTACGAGCAGTACTTC. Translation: CASSPGYEQYF.

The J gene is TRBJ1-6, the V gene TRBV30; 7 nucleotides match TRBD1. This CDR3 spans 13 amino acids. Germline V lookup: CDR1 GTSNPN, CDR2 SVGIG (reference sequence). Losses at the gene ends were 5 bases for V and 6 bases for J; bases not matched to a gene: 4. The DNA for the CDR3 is TGTGCCTGGTCGACAGGGTCTAATTCACCCCTCCACTTT. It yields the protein CAWSTGSNSPLHF.

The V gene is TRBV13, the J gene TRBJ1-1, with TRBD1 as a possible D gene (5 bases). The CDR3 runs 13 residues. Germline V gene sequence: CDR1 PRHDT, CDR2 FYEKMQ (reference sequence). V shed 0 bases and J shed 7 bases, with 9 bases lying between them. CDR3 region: CASSLGQEFEAFF. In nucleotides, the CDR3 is TGTGCCAGCAGCTTAGGACAGGAATTTGAAGCTTTCTTT.

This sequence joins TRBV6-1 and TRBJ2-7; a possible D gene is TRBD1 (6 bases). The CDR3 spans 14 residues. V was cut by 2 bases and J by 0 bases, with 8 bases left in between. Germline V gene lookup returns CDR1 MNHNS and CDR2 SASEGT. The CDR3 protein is CASSERGISYEQYF. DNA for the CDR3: TGTGCCAGCAGTGAAAGGGGGATCTCCTACGAGCAGTACTTC.

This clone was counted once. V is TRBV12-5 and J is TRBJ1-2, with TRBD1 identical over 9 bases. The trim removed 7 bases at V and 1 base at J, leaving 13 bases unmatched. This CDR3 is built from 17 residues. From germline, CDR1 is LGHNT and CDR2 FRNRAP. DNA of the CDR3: TGTGCTAGTGCCCGAGGGGGACAGGGACCTATTAACTATGGCTACACCTTC. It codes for CASARGGQGPINYGYTF.

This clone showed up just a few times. The CDR3 region is CASSRGGWGYTF. CDR3 nucleotide sequence: TGTGCCAGCAGTCGAGGGGGCTGGGGCTACACCTTC. The chain recombines TRBV12-3 or TRBV12-4 with TRBJ1-2, with 7 bases aligning to TRBD1. J was trimmed by 8 bases and V by 5 bases; bases with no gene match: 5. This CDR3 has 12 residues.

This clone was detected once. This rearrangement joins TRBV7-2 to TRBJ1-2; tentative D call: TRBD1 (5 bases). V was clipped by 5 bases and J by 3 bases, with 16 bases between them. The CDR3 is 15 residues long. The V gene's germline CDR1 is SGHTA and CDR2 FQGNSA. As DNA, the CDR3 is TGTGCCAGCAGCCCCGAAGGGGTAAACTACTATGGCTACACCTTC. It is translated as CASSPEGVNYYGYTF.

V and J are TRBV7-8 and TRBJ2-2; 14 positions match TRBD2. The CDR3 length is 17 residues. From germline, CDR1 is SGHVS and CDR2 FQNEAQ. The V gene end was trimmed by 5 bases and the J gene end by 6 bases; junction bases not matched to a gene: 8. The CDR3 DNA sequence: TGTGCCAGCAGCCCACATGGACTAGCGGGGGGAGCCGGGGAGCTGTTTTTT. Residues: CASSPHGLAGGAGELFF.

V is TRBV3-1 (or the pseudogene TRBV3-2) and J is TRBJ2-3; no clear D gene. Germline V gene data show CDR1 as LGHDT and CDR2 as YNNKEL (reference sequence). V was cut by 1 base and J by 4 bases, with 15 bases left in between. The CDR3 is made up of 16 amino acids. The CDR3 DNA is TGTGCCAGCAGCCAAGGGGTCGAGCCAGAGGCAGATACGCAGTATTTT. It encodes CASSQGVEPEADTQYF.

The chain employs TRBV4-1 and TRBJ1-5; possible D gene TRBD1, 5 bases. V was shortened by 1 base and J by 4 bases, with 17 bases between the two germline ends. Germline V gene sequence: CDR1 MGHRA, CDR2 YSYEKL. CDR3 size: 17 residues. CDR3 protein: CASSQVGSRGRNQPQHF. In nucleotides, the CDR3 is TGCGCCAGCAGCCAAGTTGGGAGCCGGGGGAGGAATCAGCCCCAGCATTTT.

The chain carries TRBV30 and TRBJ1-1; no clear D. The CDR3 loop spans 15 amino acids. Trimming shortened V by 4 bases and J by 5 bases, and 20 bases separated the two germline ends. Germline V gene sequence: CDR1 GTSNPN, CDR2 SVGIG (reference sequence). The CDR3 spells CAWTTFGLRRTEAFF. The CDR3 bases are TGTGCCTGGACCACCTTCGGGCTTAGGAGGACTGAAGCTTTCTTT.

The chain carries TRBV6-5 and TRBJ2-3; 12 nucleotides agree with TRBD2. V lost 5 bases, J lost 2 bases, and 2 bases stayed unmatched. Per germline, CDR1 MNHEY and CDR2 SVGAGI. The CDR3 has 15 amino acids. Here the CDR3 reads CASSRLAGATDTQYF. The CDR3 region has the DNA TGTGCCAGCAGTCGACTAGCGGGGGCCACAGATACGCAGTATTTT.

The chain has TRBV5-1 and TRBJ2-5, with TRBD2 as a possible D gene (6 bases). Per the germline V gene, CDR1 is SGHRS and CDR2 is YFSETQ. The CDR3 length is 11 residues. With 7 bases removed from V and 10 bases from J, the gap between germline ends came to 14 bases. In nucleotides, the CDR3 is TGCGCCAGCGGACTGGGGGGAGACCAGTACTTC. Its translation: CASGLGGDQYF.

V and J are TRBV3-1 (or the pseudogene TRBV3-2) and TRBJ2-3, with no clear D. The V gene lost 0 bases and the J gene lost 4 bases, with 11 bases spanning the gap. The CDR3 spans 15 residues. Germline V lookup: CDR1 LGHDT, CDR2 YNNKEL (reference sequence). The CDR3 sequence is CASSQDGGKADTQYF. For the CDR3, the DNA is TGTGCCAGCAGCCAAGATGGCGGCAAGGCAGATACGCAGTATTTT.

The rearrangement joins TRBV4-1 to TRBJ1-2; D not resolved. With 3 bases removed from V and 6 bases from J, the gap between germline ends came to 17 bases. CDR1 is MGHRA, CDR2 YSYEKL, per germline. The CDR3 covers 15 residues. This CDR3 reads CASSHRIGERDGYTF. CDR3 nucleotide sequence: TGCGCCAGCAGCCATAGGATTGGGGAGAGGGATGGCTACACCTTC.

The CDR3 loop is CASSQDWGGAVGEQFF. The CDR3 coding sequence is TGTGCCAGCAGCCAAGATTGGGGGGGGGCTGTGGGTGAGCAGTTCTTC. The chain links TRBV3-1 (or the pseudogene TRBV3-2) to TRBJ2-1, with TRBD2 as a possible D gene (7 bases). Per the germline V gene, CDR1 is LGHDT and CDR2 is YNNKEL (reference sequence). Between the trimmed V and J ends, which lost 0 bases and 9 bases, there was a span of 18 bases. The CDR3 loop spans 16 amino acids.

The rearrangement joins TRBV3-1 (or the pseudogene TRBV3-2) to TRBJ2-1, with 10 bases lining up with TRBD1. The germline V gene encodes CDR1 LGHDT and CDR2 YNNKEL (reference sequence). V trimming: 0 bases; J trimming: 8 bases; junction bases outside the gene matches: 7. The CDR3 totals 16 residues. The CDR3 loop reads CASSQETGGPGDEQFF. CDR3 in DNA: TGTGCCAGCAGCCAAGAGACAGGGGGCCCGGGCGATGAGCAGTTCTTC.

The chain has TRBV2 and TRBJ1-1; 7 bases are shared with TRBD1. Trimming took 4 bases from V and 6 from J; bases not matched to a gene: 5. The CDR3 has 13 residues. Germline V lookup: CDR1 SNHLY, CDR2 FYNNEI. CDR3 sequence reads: CASSVEGAAEAFF. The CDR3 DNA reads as TGTGCCAGCAGTGTTGAGGGGGCAGCTGAAGCTTTCTTT. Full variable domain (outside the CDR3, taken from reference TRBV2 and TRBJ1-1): EPEVTQTPSHQVTQMGQEVILRCVPISNHLYFYWYRQILGQKVEFLVSFYNNEISEKSEIFDDQFSVERPDGSNFTLKIRSTKLEDSAMYFCASSVEGAAEAFFGQGTRLTVV.

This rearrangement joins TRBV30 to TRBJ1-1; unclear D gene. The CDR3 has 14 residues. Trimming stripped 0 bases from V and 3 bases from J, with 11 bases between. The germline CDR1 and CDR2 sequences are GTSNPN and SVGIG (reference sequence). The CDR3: CAWSVSRRDTEAFF. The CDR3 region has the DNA TGTGCCTGGAGTGTAAGTAGGAGAGACACTGAAGCTTTCTTT.

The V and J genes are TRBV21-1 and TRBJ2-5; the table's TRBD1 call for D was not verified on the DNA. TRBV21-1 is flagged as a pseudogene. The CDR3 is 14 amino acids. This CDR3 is CASSMGPSPETQYF. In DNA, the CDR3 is TGTGCCAGCAGCATGGGGCCGAGTCCAGAGACCCAGTACTTC.

The CDR3, as DNA: TGTGCCAGCCGTAGGAGCGGCCCCTACGAGCAGTACTTC. As protein: CASRRSGPYEQYF. The chain employs TRBV6-5 and TRBJ2-7, with D perhaps matching TRBD2 (5 bases). Germline loops: CDR1 MNHEY, CDR2 SVGAGI. V lost 8 bases and J 2 bases, leaving 13 bases between the germline ends. The CDR3 is 13 amino acids.